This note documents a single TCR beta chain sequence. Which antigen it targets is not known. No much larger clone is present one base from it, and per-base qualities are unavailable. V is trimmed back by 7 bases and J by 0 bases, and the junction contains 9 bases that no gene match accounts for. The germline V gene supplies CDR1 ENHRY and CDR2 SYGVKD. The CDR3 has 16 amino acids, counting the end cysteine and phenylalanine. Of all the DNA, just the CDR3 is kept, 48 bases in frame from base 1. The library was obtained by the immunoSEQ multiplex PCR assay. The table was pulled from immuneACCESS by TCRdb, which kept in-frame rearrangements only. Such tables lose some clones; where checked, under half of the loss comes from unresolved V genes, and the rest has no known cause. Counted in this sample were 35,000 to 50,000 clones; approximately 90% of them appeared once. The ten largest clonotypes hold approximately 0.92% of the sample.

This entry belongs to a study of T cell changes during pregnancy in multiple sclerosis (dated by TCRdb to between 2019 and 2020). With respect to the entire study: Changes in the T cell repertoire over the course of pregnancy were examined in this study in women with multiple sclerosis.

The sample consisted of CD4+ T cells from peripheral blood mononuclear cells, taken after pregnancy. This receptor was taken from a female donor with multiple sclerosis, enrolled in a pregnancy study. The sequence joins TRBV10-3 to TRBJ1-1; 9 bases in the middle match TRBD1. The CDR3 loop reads CAITTGQGTLNTEAFF. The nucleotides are TGTGCCATCACCACCGGACAGGGGACCCTGAACACTGAAGCTTTCTTT.